Here is one TCR beta chain with its context. Its target is not known. Unique molecular identifiers were incorporated during preparation of the TCRbeta library. TCRdb re-called the PCR reads with MiXCR, one entry per CDR3 protein. Of about 900,000 distinct CDR3 sequences in the sample, about 26% were seen once. In germline, CDR1 is ENHRY, CDR2 SYGVKD. Trimming removed 3 bases from V and 0 bases from J, with 3 bases in between. CDR3 length: 13 amino acids. This sample is drawn from a study of T-cell reconstitution after alpha-beta-depleted transplantation in children. Study-level points and caveats: Several patients had high TCRbeta diversity at day 60; it came from surviving recipient T cells and thymic progenitors.

The TCR was taken from a boy younger than two who had a stem cell transplant for SCID, so the T cells may come from the graft donor. Sequencing used PBMCs, mostly from graft donor cells, obtained 360 days after TCRalphabeta/CD19-depleted stem cell transplant. This chain links TRBV10-3 with TRBJ1-5, with unresolved D. CDR3 nucleotides: TGTGCCATCAGTGAAAATAGCAATCAGCCCCAGCATTTT. Its translation is CAISENSNQPQHF.